A single sample is the source of the 16 T cell receptor beta chains below, sequenced in a study of T-cell memory formation after mild COVID-19. In TCRdb, the 5' RACE reads were re-called with MiXCR into one record per CDR3 protein. The table includes some 260,000 distinct CDR3 sequences, roughly 15% detected once. Sequenced input: PBMCs or a T cell subset sorted from them (not recorded which). Source of these receptors: a man in his late teens or twenties who had mild COVID-19 (a few samples of this study predate the infection). Cell type and time point are not known.

The rearrangement joins TRBV5-1 to TRBJ2-3; 14 bases map to TRBD2. CDR3 length: 16 amino acids. With V trimmed by 2 bases and J by 6 bases, 5 bases remained unmatched. Germline CDR1 reads SGHRS; CDR2 reads YFSETQ. The CDR3 loop reads CASSFGTSGGGDTQYF. CDR3 coding DNA: TGCGCCAGCAGCTTCGGGACTAGCGGGGGAGGGGATACGCAGTATTTT.

In this sample, this clonotype turned up a few times. The rearrangement uses TRBV5-1 and TRBJ1-2; D ambiguous. Trimming shortened V by 0 bases and J by 8 bases, and 8 bases separated the two germline ends. The CDR3 totals 12 residues. Per the germline V gene, CDR1 is SGHRS and CDR2 is YFSETQ. CDR3 nucleotide sequence: TGCGCCAGCAGCTTGGACAGCTGGGGCTACACCTTC. Protein product: CASSLDSWGYTF. Drawing the rest from reference TRBV5-1 and TRBJ1-2, the complete variable domain is KAGVTQTPRYLIKTRGQQVTLSCSPISGHRSVSWYQQTPGQGLQFLFEYFSETQRNKGNFPGRFSGRQFSNSRSEMNVSTLELGDSALYLCASSLDSWGYTFGSGTRLTVV.

This clonotype was observed a handful of times. The V gene is TRBV5-1, the J gene TRBJ2-1, with 11 bases matching TRBD2. Germline V gives CDR1 SGHRS, CDR2 YFSETQ. This CDR3 contains 16 residues. The V gene end was trimmed by 0 bases and the J gene end by 5 bases; junction bases not matched to a gene: 4. DNA of the CDR3: TGCGCCAGCAGCTTGGCGGCTAGCGGGGGGAACAATGAGCAGTTCTTC. Translating gives CASSLAASGGNNEQFF.

The rearrangement links TRBV5-4 to TRBJ2-5, with 9 bases that match TRBD1. The V segment lost 3 bases and the J segment 4 bases; nucleotides outside the gene matches: 7. This CDR3 has 15 residues. Germline assignment: CDR1 SGHNT and CDR2 YYREEE (reference sequence). DNA of the CDR3: TGTGCCAGCAGCTCCGGAACAGGGGGCCGAGAGACCCAGTACTTC. Translation gives CASSSGTGGRETQYF.

This clonotype was counted between two and nine times. The chain carries TRBV5-1 and TRBJ1-2; D remains unclear. The V gene's germline CDR1 is SGHRS and CDR2 YFSETQ. The CDR3 totals 16 residues. V gave up 2 bases and J gave up 1 base, with 15 bases separating them. CDR3 sequence: CASSLEGLLINYGYTF. For the CDR3, the DNA is TGCGCCAGCAGCTTAGAGGGCCTCCTCATTAACTATGGCTACACCTTC.

This clonotype was detected many times. V gene TRBV20-1 combines with J gene TRBJ2-3; the match to TRBD1 covers 9 bases. Germline V gives CDR1 DFQATT, CDR2 SNEGSKA (reference sequence). The CDR3 covers 15 residues. V was pared by 6 bases and J by 1 base, with 8 bases of the junction left unmatched. The CDR3 is CSAVADRGGTDTQYF. DNA of the CDR3: TGCAGTGCCGTCGCGGACAGGGGCGGCACAGATACGCAGTATTTT.

The V call is TRBV6-5, the J call TRBJ2-1, with unresolved D. The germline V gene encodes CDR1 MNHEY and CDR2 SVGAGI. V dropped 5 bases and J dropped 9 bases, with 11 bases sitting between them. The CDR3 has 12 residues. This chain's CDR3 is CASSAKPLEQFF. The CDR3 region has the DNA TGTGCCAGCAGTGCGAAGCCCCTTGAGCAGTTCTTC.

This clonotype was seen only a few times. The chain couples TRBV21-1 to TRBJ2-7; the D call of TRBD1 is as the table states it, not checked on the DNA. TRBV21-1 is recorded as a pseudogene. The CDR3 totals 16 residues. This chain's CDR3 is CASSRGAGQGKYEQYV. CDR3 nucleotide sequence: TGTGCCAGCAGCAGGGGTGCTGGGCAGGGGAAATACGAGCAGTACGTC.

This chain links TRBV7-2 with TRBJ1-1; D might be TRBD1 (6 bases). V was pared by 2 bases and J by 5 bases, with 9 bases between. Germline CDR1 SGHTA, CDR2 FQGNSA. The CDR3 consists of 13 residues. The CDR3 region is CASSLNRETEAFF. CDR3 nucleotide sequence: TGTGCCAGCAGCTTAAACAGGGAGACTGAAGCTTTCTTT.

The CDR3 DNA reads TGTGCCACCGCAGGACAGTCTAATTCACCCCTCCACTTT. Amino acid sequence: CATAGQSNSPLHF. This chain connects TRBV27 to TRBJ1-6; D is perhaps TRBD1 (6 bases). V lost 10 bases to trimming and J lost 6 bases, with 13 bases between them. Germline CDR1 reads MNHEY; CDR2 reads SMNVEV (reference sequence). This CDR3 region has 13 residues.

About this clonotype: Being one base from a much bigger clone, this may be a read error. The rearrangement joins TRBV5-1 to TRBJ2-1, with 10 bases fitting TRBD2. CDR3 size: 15 residues. V lost 2 bases to trimming and J lost 3 bases; unmatched junction nucleotides: 2. Per germline, CDR1 SGHRS and CDR2 YFSETQ. In nucleotides, the CDR3 is TGCGCCAGCAGCTTAGGACTAGCGGACTACAATGAGCAGTTCTTC. Translation: CASSLGLADYNEQFF.

This clonotype occurred a few times. Here the CDR3 reads CASSAQGGRDTQYF. DNA for the CDR3: TGTGCCAGCAGTGCCCAAGGGGGCCGAGATACGCAGTATTTT. This chain connects TRBV2 to TRBJ2-3, with 7 bases aligning to TRBD1. V shed 4 bases and J 5 bases; nucleotides not matched to a gene: 6. This CDR3 spans 14 amino acids. Germline CDR1 is SNHLY and CDR2 is FYNNEI.

The chain is built from TRBV9 and TRBJ1-1, with D unresolved. Germline CDR1 reads SGDLS; CDR2 reads YYNGEE. The V gene lost 0 bases and the J gene lost 0 bases, with 12 bases spanning the gap. The CDR3 has 16 amino acids. CDR3 coding DNA: TGTGCCAGCAGCGTAGTTTCCGGTATGGTGAACACTGAAGCTTTCTTT. This codes for CASSVVSGMVNTEAFF.

This clonotype was picked up many times. The chain uses TRBV5-1 and TRBJ2-1, with D unclear. This CDR3 spans 13 amino acids. Per germline, CDR1 SGHRS and CDR2 YFSETQ. Trimming stripped 1 base from V and 5 bases from J, with 7 bases between. The CDR3 here is CASSLWQNNEQFF. As DNA, the CDR3 is TGCGCCAGCAGCTTGTGGCAGAACAATGAGCAGTTCTTC.

Only a few counts were recorded for this clonotype. This sequence joins TRBV7-2 and TRBJ1-6, with D possibly TRBD1 on 6 matching bases. V dropped 2 bases and J dropped 6 bases, with 11 bases sitting between them. CDR1 is SGHTA, CDR2 FQGNSA, per germline. The CDR3 loop spans 15 amino acids. CDR3 nucleotides: TGTGCCAGCAGCTTACCGTGGGGGGCTAATTCACCCCTCCACTTT. It yields the protein CASSLPWGANSPLHF.

This clonotype occurred a few times. This rearrangement joins TRBV6-1 to TRBJ1-5, with D possibly matching TRBD1 (6 bases). The CDR3 contains 15 residues. Trimming cost V 3 bases and J 2 bases, with 11 bases left between them. The germline V gene has CDR1 MNHNS and CDR2 SASEGT. The CDR3 protein is CASSDRGLGNQPQHF. The CDR3 DNA reads as TGTGCCAGCAGTGACCGGGGGCTGGGCAATCAGCCCCAGCATTTT.